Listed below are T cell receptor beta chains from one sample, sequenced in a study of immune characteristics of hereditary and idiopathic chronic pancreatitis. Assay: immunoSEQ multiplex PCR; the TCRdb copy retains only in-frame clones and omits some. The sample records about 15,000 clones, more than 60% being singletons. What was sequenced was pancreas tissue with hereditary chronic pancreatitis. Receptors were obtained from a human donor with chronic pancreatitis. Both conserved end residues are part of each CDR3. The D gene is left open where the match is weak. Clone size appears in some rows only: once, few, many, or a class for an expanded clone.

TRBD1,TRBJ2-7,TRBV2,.,TGTGCCGGGGGACAGGGGACTTCCTACGAGCAGTACTTC,CAGGQGTSYEQYF
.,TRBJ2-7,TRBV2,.,TGTGCCAGCGGAAGGACAGGGACTACCTACGAGCAGTACTTC,CASGRTGTTYEQYF
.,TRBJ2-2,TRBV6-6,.,TGTGCCACAGGAGACAGCGCGAACACCGGGGAGCTGTTTTTT,CATGDSANTGELFF
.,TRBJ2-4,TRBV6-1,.,TGTGCCAGCAGTCCCAGAGATTTCAAAAACATTCAGTACTTC,CASSPRDFKNIQYF
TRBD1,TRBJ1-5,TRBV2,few,TGTGCCAGCACACAGGGGAGGTATCAGCCCCAGCATTTT,CASTQGRYQPQHF
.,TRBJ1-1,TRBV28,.,TGTGCCAGCAAGTTCGGCTTGGCAGGGAGGAACACTGAAGCTTTCTTT,CASKFGLAGRNTEAFF
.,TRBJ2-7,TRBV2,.,TGTGCCAGCAGGGGGTTCTACGAGCAGTACTTC,CASRGFYEQYF
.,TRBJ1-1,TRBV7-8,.,TGTGCCAGCAGCTCACCCGGACATTCTGAAGCTTTCTTT,CASSSPGHSEAFF
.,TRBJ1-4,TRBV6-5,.,TGTGCCAGCAGTCGTACAGGGCATAATGAAAAACTGTTTTTT,CASSRTGHNEKLFF
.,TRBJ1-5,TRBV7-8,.,TGTGCCAGCAGCTCAGGGAAGGGACAGCCCCAGCATTTT,CASSSGKGQPQHF
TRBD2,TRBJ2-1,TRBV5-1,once,TGCGCCAGCAGCCCTGGGACTAGCGGGAGTAATGAGCAGTTCTTC,CASSPGTSGSNEQFF
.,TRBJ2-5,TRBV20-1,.,TGCAGTGCCGACAGGCCGGAGACCCAGTACTTC,CSADRPETQYF
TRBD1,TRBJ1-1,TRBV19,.,TGTGCCAGTAGCAGGGACAGGGGAGGAGGAGCTTTCTTT,CASSRDRGGGAFF
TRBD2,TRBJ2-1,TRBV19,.,TGTGCCAGTAGTATATCACCCCCGGGGCTAGCGGAGAGCTCCTACAATGAGCAGTTCTTC,CASSISPPGLAESSYNEQFF
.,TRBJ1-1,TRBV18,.,TGTGCCAGCTCACCATCCCCATCCCAGGGTCAAATGAGGGCTTTCTTT,CASSPSPSQGQMRAFF
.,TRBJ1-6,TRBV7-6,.,TGTGCCAGCGGAGGTGGGCAGGGGAATTCACCCCTCCACTTT,CASGGGQGNSPLHF
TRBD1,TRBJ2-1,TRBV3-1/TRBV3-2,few,TGTGCCAGCAGCCCAACAGGGGACCAATACAATGAGCAGTTCTTC,CASSPTGDQYNEQFF